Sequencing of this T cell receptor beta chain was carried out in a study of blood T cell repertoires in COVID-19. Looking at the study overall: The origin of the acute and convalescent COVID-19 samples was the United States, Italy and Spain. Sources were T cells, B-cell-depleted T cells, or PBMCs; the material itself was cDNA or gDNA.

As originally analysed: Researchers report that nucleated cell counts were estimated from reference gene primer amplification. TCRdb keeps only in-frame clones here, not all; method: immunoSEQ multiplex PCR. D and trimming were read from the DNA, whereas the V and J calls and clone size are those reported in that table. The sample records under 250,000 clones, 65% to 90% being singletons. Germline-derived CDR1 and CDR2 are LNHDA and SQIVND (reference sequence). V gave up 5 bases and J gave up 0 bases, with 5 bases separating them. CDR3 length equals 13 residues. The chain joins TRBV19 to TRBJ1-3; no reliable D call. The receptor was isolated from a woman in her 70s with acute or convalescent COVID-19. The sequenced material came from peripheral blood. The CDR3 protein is CASSPVSGNTIYF. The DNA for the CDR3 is TGTGCCAGTAGTCCCGTCTCTGGAAACACCATATATTTT.